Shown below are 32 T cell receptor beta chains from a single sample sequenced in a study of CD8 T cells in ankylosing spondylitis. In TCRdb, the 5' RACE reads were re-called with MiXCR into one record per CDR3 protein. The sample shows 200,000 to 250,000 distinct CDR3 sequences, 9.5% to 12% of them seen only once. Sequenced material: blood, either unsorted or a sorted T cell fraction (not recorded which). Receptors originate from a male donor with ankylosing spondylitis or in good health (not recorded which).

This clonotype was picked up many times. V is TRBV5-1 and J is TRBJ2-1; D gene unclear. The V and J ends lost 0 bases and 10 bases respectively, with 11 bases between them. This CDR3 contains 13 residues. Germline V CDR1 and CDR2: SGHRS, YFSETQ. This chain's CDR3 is CASSLERTWEQFF. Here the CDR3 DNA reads TGCGCCAGCAGCTTGGAAAGGACCTGGGAGCAGTTCTTC.

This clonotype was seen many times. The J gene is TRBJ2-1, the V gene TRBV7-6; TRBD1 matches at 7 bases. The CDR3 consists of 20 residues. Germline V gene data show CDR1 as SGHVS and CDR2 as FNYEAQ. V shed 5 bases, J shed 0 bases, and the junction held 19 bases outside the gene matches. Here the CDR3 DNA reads TGTGCCAGCAGCGACCCCGACAGGGTCAGGAGTACGAGCTCCTACAATGAGCAGTTCTTC. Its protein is CASSDPDRVRSTSSYNEQFF.

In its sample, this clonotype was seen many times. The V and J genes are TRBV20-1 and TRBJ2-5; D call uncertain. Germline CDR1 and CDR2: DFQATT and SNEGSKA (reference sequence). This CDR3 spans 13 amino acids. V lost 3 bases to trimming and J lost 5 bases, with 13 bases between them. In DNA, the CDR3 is TGCAGTGCTAGTTTGGCAGGCTCGGAGACCCAGTACTTC. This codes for CSASLAGSETQYF.

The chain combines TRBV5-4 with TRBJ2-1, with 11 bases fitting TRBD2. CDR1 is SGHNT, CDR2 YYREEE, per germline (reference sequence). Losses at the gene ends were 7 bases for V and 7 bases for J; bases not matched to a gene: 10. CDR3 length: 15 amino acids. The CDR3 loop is CASGSGTSGANEQFF. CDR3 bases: TGTGCCAGCGGCTCCGGGACTAGCGGCGCTAATGAGCAGTTCTTC.

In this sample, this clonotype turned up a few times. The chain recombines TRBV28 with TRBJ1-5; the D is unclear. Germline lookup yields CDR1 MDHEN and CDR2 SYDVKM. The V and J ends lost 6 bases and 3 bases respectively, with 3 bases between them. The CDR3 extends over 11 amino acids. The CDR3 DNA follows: TGTGCCAGCAGAACCAATCAGCCCCAGCATTTT. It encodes CASRTNQPQHF.

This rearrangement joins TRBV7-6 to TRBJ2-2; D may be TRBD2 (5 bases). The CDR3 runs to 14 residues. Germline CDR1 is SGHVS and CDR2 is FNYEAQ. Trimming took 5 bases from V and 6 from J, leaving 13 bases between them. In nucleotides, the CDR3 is TGTGCCAGCAGCGACACTAGAGTCGCCGGGGAGCTGTTTTTT. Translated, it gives CASSDTRVAGELFF. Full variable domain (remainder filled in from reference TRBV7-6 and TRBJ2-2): GAGVSQSPRYKVTKRGQDVALRCDPISGHVSLYWYRQALGQGPEFLTYFNYEAQQDKSGLPNDRFSAERPEGSISTLTIQRTEQRDSAMYRCASSDTRVAGELFFGEGSRLTVL.

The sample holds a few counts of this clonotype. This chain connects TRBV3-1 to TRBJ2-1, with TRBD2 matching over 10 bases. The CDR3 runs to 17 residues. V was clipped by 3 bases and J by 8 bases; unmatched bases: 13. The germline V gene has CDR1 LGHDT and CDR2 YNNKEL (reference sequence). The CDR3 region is CASSQGLAGANGDEQFF. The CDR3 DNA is TGTGCCAGCAGCCAGGGCCTAGCGGGAGCAAATGGCGATGAGCAGTTCTTC.

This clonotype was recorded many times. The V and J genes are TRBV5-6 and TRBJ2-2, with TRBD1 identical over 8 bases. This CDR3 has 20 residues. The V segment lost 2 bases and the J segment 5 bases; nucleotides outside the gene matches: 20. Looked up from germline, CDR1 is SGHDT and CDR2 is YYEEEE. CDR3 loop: CASSLRYSRQGMRETGELFF. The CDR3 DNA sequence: TGTGCCAGCAGCTTACGATATTCCAGACAGGGGATGAGGGAAACCGGGGAGCTGTTTTTT.

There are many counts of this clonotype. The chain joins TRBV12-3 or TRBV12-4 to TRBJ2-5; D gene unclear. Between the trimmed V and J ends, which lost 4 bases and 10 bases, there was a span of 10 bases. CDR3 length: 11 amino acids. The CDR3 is CASSSYNVQYF. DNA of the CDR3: TGTGCCAGCAGTTCCTACAATGTCCAGTACTTC.

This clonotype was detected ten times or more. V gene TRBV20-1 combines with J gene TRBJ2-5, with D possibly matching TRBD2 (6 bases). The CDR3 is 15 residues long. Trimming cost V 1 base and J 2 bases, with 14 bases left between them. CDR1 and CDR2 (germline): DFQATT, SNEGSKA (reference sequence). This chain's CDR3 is CSARGGRRGQETQYF. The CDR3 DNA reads TGCAGTGCTAGAGGGGGGAGGCGGGGACAAGAGACCCAGTACTTC.

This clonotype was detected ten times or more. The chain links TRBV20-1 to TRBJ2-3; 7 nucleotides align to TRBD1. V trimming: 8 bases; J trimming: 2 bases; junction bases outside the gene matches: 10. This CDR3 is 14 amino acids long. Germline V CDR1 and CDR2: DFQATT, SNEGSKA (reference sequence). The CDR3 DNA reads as TGCAGTCCCAAAACAGGGGCGAACACAGATACGCAGTATTTT. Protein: CSPKTGANTDTQYF.

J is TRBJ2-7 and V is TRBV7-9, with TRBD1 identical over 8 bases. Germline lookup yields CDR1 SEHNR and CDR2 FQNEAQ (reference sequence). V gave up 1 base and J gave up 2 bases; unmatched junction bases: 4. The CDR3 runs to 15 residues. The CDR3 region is CASSLGTGITYEQYF. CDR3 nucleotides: TGTGCCAGCAGCTTAGGGACAGGGATAACCTACGAGCAGTACTTC.

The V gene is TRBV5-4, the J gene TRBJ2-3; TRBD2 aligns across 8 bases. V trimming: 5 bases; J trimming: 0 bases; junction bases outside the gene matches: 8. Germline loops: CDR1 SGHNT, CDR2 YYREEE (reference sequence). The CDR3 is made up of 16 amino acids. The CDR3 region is CASSRSGGTSTDTQYF. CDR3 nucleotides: TGTGCCAGCAGTAGAAGCGGGGGCACAAGCACAGATACGCAGTATTTT. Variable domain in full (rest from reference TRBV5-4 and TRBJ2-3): ETGVTQSPTHLIKTRGQQVTLRCSSQSGHNTVSWYQQALGQGPQFIFQYYREEENGRGNFPPRFSGLQFPNYSSELNVNALELDDSALYLCASSRSGGTSTDTQYFGPGTRLTVL.

The CDR3, as DNA: TGTGCCAGCAGCCAAAATCCGGGTTCTTCAGATACGCAGTATTTT. Its protein is CASSQNPGSSDTQYF. The chain combines TRBV3-1 with TRBJ2-3; D remains unclear. Germline CDR1 and CDR2: LGHDT and YNNKEL (reference sequence). Trimming removed 2 bases at V and 4 bases at J, with 13 bases between. The CDR3 has 15 residues.

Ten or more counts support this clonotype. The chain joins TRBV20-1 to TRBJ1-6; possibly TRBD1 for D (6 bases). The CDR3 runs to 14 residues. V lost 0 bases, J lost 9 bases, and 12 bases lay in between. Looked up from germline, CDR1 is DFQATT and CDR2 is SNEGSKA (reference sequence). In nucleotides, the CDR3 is TGCAGTGCTAGAGATTTACAGGGAGGTTCACCCCTCCACTTT. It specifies CSARDLQGGSPLHF.

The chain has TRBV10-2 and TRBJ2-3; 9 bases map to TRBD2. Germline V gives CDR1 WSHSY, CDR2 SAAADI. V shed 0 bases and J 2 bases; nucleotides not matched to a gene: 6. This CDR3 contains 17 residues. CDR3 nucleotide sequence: TGCGCCAGCAGTGAGTCGGCTAGCGGGATCGTCACAGATACGCAGTATTTT. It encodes CASSESASGIVTDTQYF.

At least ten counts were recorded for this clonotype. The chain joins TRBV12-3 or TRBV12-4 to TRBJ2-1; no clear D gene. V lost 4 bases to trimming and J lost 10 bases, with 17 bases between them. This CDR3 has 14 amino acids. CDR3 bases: TGTGCCAGCAGTTCTTCTCGGCAGGCCGGGGAGCAGTTCTTC. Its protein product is CASSSSRQAGEQFF.

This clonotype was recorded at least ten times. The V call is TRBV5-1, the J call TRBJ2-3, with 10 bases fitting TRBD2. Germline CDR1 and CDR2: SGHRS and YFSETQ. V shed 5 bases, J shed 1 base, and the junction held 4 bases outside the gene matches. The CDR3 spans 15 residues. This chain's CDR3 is CASSPTSGGTDTQYF. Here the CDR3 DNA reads TGCGCCAGCAGTCCTACTAGCGGGGGCACAGATACGCAGTATTTT. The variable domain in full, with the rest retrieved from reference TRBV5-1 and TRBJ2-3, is KAGVTQTPRYLIKTRGQQVTLSCSPISGHRSVSWYQQTPGQGLQFLFEYFSETQRNKGNFPGRFSGRQFSNSRSEMNVSTLELGDSALYLCASSPTSGGTDTQYFGPGTRLTVL.

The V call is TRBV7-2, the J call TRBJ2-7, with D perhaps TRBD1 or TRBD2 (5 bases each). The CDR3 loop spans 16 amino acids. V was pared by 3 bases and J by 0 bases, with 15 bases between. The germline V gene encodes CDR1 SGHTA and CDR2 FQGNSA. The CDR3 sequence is CASSFAWDLSSYEQYF. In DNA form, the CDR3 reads TGTGCCAGCAGCTTTGCTTGGGACCTGAGCTCCTACGAGCAGTACTTC.

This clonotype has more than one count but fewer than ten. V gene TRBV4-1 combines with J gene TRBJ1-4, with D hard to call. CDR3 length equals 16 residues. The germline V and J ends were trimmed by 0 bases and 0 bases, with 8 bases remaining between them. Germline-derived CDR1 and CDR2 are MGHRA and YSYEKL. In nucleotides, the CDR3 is TGCGCCAGCAGCCAAGATCCCGGACCAACTAATGAAAAACTGTTTTTT. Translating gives CASSQDPGPTNEKLFF.

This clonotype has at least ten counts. The CDR3 loop is CASPRTALAYNEQFF. CDR3 DNA sequence: TGCGCCAGCCCTAGGACCGCATTAGCCTACAATGAGCAGTTCTTC. V and J are TRBV5-1 and TRBJ2-1; D gene uncertain. Trimming took off 7 bases at V and 2 bases at J, with 16 bases between the two ends. Germline V gene sequence: CDR1 SGHRS, CDR2 YFSETQ. The CDR3 covers 15 residues.

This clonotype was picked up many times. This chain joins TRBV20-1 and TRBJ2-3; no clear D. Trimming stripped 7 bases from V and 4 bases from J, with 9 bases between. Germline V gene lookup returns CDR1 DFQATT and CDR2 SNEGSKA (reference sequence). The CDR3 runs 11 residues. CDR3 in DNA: TGCAGTGGCCAGGTTGCAGATACGCAGTATTTT. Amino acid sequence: CSGQVADTQYF.

The CDR3 protein is CASSLSRDYRYQETQYF. The CDR3 nucleotides are TGTGCCAGCAGCTTGAGCCGGGACTACCGGTACCAAGAGACCCAGTACTTC. V usage is TRBV7-9 and J usage is TRBJ2-5, with 7 positions matching TRBD2. Per germline, CDR1 SEHNR and CDR2 FQNEAQ (reference sequence). The trim removed 3 bases at V and 0 bases at J, leaving 10 bases unmatched. The CDR3 is 17 amino acids.

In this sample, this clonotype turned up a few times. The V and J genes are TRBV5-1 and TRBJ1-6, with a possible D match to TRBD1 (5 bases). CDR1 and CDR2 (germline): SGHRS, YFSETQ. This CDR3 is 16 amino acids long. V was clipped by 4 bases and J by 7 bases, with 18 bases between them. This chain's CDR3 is CASSGGTPSWNSPLHF. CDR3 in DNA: TGCGCCAGCAGCGGGGGGACTCCCAGCTGGAATTCACCCCTCCACTTT.

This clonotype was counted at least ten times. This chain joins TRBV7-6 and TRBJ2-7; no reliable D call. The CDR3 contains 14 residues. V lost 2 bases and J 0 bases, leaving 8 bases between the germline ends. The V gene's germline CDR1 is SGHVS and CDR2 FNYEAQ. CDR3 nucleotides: TGTGCCAGCAGCTTACTGGGTAACTCCTACGAGCAGTACTTC. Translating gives CASSLLGNSYEQYF.

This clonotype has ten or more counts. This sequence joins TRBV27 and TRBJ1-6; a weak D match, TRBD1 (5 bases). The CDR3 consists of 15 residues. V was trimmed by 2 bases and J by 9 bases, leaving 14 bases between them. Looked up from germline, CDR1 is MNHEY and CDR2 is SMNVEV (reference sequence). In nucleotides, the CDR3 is TGTGCCAGCAGTTTAATCGGGCAGGGTCGTTCACCCCTCCACTTT. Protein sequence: CASSLIGQGRSPLHF.

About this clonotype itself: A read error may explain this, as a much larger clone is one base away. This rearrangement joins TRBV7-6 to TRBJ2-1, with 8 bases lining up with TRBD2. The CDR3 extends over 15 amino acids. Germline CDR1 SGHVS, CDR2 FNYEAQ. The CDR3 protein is CASSLVPGGYNERFF. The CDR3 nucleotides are TGTGCCAGCAGCTTAGTCCCGGGGGGGTACAATGAGCGGTTCTTC.

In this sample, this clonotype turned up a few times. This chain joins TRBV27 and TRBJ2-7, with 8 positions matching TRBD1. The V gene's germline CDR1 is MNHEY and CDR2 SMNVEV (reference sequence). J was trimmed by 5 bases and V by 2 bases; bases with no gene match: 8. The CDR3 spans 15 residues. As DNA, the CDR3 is TGTGCCAGCAGTTTAGAACCAACAGGGGGTCACGAGCAGTACTTC. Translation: CASSLEPTGGHEQYF.

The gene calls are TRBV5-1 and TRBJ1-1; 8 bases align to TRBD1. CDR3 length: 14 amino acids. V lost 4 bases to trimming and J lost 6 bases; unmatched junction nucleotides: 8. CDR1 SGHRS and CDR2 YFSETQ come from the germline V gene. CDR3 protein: CASSLILTGAEAFF. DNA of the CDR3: TGCGCCAGCAGCCTAATCTTGACAGGGGCTGAAGCTTTCTTT.

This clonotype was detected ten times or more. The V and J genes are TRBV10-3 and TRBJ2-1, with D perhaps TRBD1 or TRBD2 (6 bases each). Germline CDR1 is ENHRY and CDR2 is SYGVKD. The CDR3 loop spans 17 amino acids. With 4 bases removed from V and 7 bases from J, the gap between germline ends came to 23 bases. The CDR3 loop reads CAISGTWEAGVHNEQFF. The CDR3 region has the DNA TGTGCCATCAGTGGAACCTGGGAGGCAGGGGTCCATAATGAGCAGTTCTTC.

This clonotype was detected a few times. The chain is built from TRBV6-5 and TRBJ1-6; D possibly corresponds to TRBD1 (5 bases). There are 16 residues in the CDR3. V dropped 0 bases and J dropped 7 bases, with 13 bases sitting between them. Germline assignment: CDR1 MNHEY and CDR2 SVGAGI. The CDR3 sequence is CASSYSAGAWNSPLHF. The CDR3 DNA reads TGTGCCAGCAGTTACTCGGCCGGGGCTTGGAATTCACCCCTCCACTTT.

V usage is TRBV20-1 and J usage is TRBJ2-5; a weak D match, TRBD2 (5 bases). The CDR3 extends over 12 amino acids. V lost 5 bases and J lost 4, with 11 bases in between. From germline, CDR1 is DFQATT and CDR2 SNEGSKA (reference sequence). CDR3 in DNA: TGCAGTGCTCAGTTCCGGGGAGAGACCCAGTACTTC. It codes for CSAQFRGETQYF.